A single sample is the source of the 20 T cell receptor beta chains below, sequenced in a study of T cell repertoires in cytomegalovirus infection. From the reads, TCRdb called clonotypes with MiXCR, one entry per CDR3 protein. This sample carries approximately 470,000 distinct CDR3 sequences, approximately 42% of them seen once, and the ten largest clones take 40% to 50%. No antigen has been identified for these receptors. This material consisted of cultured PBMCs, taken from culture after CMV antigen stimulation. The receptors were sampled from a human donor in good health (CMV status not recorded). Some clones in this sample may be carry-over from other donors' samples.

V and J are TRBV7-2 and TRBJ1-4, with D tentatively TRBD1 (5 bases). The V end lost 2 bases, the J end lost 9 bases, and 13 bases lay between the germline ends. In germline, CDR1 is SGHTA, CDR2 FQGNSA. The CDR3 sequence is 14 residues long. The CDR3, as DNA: TGTGCCAGCAGCTTACGGGGCCAGGGTAAAAAACTGTTTTTT. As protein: CASSLRGQGKKLFF. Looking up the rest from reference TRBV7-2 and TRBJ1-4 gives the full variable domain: GAGVSQSPSNKVTEKGKDVELRCDPISGHTALYWYRQSLGQGLEFLIYFQGNSAPDKSGLPSDRFSAERTGGSVSTLTIQRTQQEDSAVYLCASSLRGQGKKLFFGSGTQLSVL.

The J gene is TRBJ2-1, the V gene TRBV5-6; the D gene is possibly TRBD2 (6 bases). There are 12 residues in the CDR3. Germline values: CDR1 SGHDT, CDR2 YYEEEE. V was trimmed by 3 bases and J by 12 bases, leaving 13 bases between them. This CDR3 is CASSSGLRTQFF. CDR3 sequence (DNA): TGTGCCAGCAGCTCGGGACTCCGGACGCAGTTCTTC.

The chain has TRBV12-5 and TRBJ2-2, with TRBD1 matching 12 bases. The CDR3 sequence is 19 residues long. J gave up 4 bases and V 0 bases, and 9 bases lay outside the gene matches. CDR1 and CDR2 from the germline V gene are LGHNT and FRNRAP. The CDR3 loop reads CASGLVPWGQGAVTGELFF. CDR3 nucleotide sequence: TGTGCTAGTGGTTTGGTCCCTTGGGGACAGGGGGCGGTCACCGGGGAGCTGTTTTTT. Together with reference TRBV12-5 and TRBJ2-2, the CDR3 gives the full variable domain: DARVTQTPRHKVTEMGQEVTMRCQPILGHNTVFWYRQTMMQGLELLAYFRNRAPLDDSGMPKDRFSAEMPDATLATLKIQPSEPRDSAVYFCASGLVPWGQGAVTGELFFGEGSRLTVL.

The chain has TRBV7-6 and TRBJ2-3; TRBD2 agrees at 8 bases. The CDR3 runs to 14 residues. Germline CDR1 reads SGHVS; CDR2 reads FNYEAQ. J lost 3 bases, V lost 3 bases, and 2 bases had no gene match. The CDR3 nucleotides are TGTGCCAGCAGCTTTACGGGAGGGACAGATACGCAGTATTTT. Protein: CASSFTGGTDTQYF.

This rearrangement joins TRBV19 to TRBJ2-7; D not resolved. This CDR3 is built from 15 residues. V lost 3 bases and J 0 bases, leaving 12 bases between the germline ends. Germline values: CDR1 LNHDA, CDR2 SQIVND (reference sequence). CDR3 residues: CASSMEDALSYEQYF. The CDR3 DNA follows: TGTGCCAGTAGTATGGAAGACGCCCTCTCCTACGAGCAGTACTTC.

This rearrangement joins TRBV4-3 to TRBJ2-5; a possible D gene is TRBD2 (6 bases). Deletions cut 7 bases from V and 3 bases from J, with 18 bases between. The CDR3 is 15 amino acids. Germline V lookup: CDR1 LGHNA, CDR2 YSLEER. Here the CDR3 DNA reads TGCGCCAGCATTTGCGGGAACGGGGCTAAAGAGACCCAGTACTTC. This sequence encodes CASICGNGAKETQYF.

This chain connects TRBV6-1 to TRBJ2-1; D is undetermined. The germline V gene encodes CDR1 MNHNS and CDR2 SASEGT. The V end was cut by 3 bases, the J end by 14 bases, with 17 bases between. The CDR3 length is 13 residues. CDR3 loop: CASSETTDPNKFF. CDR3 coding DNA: TGTGCCAGCAGTGAGACCACCGACCCAAATAAGTTCTTC.

The CDR3 protein is CASTLAGGVREQYF. As DNA, the CDR3 is TGTGCCAGCACTCTAGCGGGGGGGGTGAGGGAGCAGTACTTC. The chain links TRBV6-6 to TRBJ2-7; 12 nucleotides align to TRBD2. This CDR3 region has 14 residues. With V trimmed by 7 bases and J by 7 bases, 8 bases remained unmatched. CDR1 and CDR2 (germline): MNHNY, SVGAGI (reference sequence).

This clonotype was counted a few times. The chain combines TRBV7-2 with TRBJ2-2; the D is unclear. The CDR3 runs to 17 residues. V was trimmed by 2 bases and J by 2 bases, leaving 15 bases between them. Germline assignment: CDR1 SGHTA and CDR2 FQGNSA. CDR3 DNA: TGTGCCAGCAGCTTAAAACTGAGATATACTAACACCGGGGAGCTGTTTTTT. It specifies CASSLKLRYTNTGELFF.

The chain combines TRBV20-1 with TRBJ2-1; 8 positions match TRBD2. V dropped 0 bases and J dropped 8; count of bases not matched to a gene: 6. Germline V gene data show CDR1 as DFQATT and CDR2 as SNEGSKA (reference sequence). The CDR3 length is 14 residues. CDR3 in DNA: TGCAGTGCTAGAGAGGGAGCGGGAGTTGATGAGCAGTTCTTC. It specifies CSAREGAGVDEQFF.

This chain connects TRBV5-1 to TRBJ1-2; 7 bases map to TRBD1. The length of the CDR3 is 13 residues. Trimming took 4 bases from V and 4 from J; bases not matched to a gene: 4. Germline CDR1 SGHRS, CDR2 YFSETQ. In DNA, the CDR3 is TGCGCCAGCAGCGGCGGGACAGTCTATGGCTACACCTTC. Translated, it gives CASSGGTVYGYTF.

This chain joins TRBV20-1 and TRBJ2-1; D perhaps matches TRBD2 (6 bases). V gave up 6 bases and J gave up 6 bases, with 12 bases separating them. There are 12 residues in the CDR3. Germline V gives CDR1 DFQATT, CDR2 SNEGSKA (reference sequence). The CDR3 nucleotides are TGCAGTGCCCCAAAGGGACTCAATGAGCAGTTCTTC. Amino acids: CSAPKGLNEQFF.

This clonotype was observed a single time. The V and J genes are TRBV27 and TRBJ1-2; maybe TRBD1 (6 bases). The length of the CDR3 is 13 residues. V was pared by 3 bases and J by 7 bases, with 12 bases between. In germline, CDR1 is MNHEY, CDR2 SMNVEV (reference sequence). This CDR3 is CASSFARGSGYTF. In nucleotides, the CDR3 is TGTGCCAGCAGTTTCGCCAGGGGCAGTGGCTACACCTTC.

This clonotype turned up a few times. The CDR3 protein is CASSPRQGWSSYNEQFF. The CDR3 DNA follows: TGTGCCAGCAGCCCCAGACAGGGCTGGAGCTCCTACAATGAGCAGTTCTTC. V gene TRBV7-7 combines with J gene TRBJ2-1, with TRBD1 identical over 7 bases. V lost 5 bases and J lost 0; bases outside the gene matches: 10. This CDR3 comprises 17 residues. Germline assignment: CDR1 SSHAT and CDR2 FNYEAQ (reference sequence).

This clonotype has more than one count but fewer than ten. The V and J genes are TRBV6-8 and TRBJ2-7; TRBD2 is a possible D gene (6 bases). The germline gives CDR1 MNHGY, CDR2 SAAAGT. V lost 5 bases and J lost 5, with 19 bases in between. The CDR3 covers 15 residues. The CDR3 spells CASSKGTGYGDEQYF. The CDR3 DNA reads TGTGCCAGCAGTAAAGGGACTGGATACGGTGACGAGCAGTACTTC.

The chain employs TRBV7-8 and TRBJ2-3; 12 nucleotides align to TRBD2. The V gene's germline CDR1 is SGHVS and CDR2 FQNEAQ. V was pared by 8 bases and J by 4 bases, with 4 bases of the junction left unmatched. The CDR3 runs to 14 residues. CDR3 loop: CASLLAGGPDTQYF. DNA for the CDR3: TGTGCCAGCCTACTAGCGGGAGGACCAGATACGCAGTATTTT.

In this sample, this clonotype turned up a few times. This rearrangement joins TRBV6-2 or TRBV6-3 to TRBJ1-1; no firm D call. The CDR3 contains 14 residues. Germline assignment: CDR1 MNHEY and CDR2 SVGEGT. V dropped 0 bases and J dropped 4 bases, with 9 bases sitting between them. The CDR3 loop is CASSYSVGSTEAFF. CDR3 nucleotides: TGTGCCAGCAGTTACTCGGTGGGGAGCACTGAAGCTTTCTTT.

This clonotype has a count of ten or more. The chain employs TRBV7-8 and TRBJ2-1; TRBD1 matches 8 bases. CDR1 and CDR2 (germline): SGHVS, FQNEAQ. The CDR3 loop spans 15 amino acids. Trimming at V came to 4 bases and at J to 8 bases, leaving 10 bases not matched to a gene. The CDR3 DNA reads TGTGCCAGCAGCTCCAGGGTCAGGGGGCGACATGAGCAGTTCTTC. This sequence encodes CASSSRVRGRHEQFF. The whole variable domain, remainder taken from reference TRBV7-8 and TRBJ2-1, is GAGVSQSPRYKVAKRGQDVALRCDPISGHVSLFWYQQALGQGPEFLTYFQNEAQLDKSGLPSDRFFAERPEGSVSTLKIQRTQQEDSAVYLCASSSRVRGRHEQFFGPGTRLTVL.

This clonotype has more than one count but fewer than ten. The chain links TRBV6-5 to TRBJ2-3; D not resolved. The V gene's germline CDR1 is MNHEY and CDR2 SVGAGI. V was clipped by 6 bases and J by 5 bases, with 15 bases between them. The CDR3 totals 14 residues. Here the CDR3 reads CASSRVVSLDTQYF. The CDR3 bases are TGTGCCAGCAGCCGAGTAGTCTCTTTAGATACGCAGTATTTT.

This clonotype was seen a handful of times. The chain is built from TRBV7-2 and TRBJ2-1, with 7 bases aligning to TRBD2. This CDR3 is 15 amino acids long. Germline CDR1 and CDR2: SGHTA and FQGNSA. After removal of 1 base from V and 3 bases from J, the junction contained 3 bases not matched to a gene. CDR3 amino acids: CASSLVSSGYNEQFF. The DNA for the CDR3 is TGTGCCAGCAGCTTAGTGTCTAGCGGCTACAATGAGCAGTTCTTC.